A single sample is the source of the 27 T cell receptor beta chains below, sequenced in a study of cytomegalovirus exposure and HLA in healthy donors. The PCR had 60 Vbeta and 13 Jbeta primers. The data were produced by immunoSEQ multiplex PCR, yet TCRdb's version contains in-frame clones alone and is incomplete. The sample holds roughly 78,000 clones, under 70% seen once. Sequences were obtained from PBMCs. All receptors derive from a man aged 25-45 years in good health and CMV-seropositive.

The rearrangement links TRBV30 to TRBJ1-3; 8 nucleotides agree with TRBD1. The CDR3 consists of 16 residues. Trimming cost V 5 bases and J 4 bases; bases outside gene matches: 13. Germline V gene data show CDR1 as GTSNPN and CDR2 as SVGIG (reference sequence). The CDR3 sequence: CAWDTRRGQGGNTIYF. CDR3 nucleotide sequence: TGTGCCTGGGACACCAGACGAGGACAGGGAGGAAACACCATATATTTT.

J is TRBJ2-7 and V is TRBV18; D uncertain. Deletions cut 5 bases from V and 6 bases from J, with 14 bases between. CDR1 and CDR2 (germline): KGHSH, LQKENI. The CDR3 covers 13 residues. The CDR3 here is CASSEHAGFEQYF. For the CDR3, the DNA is TGTGCCAGCTCAGAACACGCCGGGTTCGAGCAGTACTTC.

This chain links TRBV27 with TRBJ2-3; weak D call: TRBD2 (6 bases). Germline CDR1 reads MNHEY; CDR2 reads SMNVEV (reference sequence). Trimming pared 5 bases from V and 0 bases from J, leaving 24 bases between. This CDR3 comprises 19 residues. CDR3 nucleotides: TGTGCCAGCAGTCCGATAACCCTGTCGGCGGGGCCCAGCACAGATACGCAGTATTTT. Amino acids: CASSPITLSAGPSTDTQYF.

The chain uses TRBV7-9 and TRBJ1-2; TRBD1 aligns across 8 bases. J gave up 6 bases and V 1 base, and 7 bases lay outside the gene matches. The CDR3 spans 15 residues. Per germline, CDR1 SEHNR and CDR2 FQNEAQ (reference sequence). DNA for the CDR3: TGTGCCAGCAGCTTAGGTGGACAGGGATCGGATGGCTACACCTTC. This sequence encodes CASSLGGQGSDGYTF.

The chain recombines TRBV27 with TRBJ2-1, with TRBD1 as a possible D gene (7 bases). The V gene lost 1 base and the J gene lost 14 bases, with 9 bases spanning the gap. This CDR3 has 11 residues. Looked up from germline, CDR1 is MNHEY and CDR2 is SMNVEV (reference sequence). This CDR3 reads CASSLFRGEFF. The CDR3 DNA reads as TGTGCCAGCAGTTTATTCAGGGGGGAGTTCTTC.

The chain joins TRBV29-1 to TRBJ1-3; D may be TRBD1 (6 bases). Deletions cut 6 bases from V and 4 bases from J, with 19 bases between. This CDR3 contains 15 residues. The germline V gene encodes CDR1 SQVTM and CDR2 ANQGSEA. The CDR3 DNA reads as TGCAGCGTCCTCGGACAGTCCGTTGTCGGAAACACCATATATTTT. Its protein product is CSVLGQSVVGNTIYF.

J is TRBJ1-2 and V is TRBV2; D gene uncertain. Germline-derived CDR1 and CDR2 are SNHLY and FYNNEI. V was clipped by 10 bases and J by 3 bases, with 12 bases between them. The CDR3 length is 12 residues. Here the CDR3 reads CATQRGDYGYTF. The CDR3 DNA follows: TGTGCCACCCAGCGGGGAGACTATGGCTACACCTTC. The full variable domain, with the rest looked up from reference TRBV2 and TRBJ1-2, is EPEVTQTPSHQVTQMGQEVILRCVPISNHLYFYWYRQILGQKVEFLVSFYNNEISEKSEIFDDQFSVERPDGSNFTLKIRSTKLEDSAMYFCATQRGDYGYTFGSGTRLTVV.

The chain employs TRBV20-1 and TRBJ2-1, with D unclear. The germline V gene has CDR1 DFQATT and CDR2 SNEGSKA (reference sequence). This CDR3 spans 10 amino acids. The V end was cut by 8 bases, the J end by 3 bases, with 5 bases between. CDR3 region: CSPFYNEQFF. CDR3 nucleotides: TGCAGTCCTTTCTACAATGAGCAGTTCTTC.

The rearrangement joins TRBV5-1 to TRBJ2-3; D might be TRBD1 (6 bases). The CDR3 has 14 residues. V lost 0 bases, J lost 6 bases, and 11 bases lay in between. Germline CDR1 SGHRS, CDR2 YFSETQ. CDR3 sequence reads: CASSLVQDSDTQYF. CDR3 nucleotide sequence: TGCGCCAGCAGCTTGGTTCAGGACAGCGATACGCAGTATTTT.

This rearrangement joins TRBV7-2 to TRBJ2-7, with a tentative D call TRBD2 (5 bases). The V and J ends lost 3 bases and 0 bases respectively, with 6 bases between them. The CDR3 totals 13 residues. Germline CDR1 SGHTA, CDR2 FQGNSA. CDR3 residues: CASSLDSSYEQYF. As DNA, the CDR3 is TGTGCCAGCAGCTTGGACTCCTCCTACGAGCAGTACTTC.

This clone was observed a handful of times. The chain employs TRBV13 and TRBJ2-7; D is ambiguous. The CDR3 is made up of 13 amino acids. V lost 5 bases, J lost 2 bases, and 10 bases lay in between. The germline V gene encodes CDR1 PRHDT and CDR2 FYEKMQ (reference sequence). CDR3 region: CASSPSSAYEQYF. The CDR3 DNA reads TGTGCCAGCAGCCCCTCCTCCGCCTACGAGCAGTACTTC.

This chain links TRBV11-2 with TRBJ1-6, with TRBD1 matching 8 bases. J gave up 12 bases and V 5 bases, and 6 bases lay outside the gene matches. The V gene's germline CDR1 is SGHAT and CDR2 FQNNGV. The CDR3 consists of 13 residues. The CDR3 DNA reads TGTGCCAGCAGCCAGGACAGGGCGCGACCCCTCCACTTT. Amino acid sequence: CASSQDRARPLHF. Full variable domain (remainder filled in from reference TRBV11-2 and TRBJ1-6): EAGVAQSPRYKIIEKRQSVAFWCNPISGHATLYWYQQILGQGPKLLIQFQNNGVVDDSQLPKDRFSAERLKGVDSTLKIQPAKLEDSAVYLCASSQDRARPLHFGNGTRLTVT.

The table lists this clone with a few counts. DNA of the CDR3: TGTGCCAGCAGCATGGAGACCTCACAAGAGACCCAGTACTTC. Translating it yields CASSMETSQETQYF. This chain joins TRBV7-2 and TRBJ2-5, with D unclear. The CDR3 extends over 14 amino acids. V dropped 5 bases and J dropped 2 bases, with 12 bases sitting between them. The germline CDR1 and CDR2 sequences are SGHTA and FQGNSA.

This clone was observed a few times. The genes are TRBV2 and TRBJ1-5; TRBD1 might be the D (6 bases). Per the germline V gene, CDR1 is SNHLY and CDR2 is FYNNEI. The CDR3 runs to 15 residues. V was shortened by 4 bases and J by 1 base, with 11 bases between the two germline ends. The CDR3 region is CASSATGLSNQPQHF. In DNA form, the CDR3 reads TGTGCCAGCAGTGCTACAGGGCTCAGCAATCAGCCCCAGCATTTT.

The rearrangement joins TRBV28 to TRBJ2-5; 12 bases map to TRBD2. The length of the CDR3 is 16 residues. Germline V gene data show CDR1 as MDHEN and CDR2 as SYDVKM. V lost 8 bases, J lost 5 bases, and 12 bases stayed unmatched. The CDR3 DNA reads TGTGCCAGCGAAGGACTAGCGGGATTAGTCGGGGAGACCCAGTACTTC. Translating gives CASEGLAGLVGETQYF.

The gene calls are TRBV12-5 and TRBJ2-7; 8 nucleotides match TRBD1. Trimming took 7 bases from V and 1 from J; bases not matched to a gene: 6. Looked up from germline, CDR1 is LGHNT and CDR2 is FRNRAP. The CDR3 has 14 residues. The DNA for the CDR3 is TGTGCTAGTGCCCGGACAGGGAGTTCCTACGAGCAGTACTTC. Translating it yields CASARTGSSYEQYF.

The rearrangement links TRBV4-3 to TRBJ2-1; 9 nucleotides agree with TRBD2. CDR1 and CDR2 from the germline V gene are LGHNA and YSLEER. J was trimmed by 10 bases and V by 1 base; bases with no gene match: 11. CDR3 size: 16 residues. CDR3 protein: CASSQALAGVSPEQFF. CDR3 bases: TGCGCCAGCAGCCAAGCCTTAGCGGGAGTCTCCCCCGAGCAGTTCTTC.

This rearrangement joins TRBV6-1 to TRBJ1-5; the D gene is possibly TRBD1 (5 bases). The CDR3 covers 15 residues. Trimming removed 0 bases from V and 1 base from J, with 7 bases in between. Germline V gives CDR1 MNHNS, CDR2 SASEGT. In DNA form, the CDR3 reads TGTGCCAGCAGTGAAGCGGGGGGGAGCAATCAGCCCCAGCATTTT. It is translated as CASSEAGGSNQPQHF.

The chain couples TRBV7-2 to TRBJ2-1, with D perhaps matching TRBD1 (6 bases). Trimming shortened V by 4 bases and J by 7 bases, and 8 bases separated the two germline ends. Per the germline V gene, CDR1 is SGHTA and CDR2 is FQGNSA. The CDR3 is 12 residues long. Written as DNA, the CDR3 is TGTGCCAGCAGCTCGCAGGGGAATGAGCAGTTCTTC. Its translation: CASSSQGNEQFF.

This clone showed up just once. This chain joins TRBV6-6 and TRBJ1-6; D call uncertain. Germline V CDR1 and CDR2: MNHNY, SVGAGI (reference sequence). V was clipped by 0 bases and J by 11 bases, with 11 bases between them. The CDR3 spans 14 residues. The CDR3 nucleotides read TGTGCCAGCAGTTACTCGAGTGAGGCAACACCCCTCCACTTT. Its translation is CASSYSSEATPLHF.

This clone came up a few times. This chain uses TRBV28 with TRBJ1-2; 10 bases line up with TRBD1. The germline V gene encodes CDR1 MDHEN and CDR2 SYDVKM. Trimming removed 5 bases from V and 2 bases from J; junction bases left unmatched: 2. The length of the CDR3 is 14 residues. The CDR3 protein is CASSRTGGNYGYTF. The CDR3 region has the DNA TGTGCCAGCAGTCGGACAGGGGGGAACTATGGCTACACCTTC.

In DNA, the CDR3 is TGTGCCAGCCTCAATCCCCGACCGGGACAGGGAATCGATTACAATGAGCAGTTCTTC. It yields the protein CASLNPRPGQGIDYNEQFF. The rearrangement uses TRBV7-8 and TRBJ2-1; 9 nucleotides line up with TRBD1. The germline CDR1 and CDR2 sequences are SGHVS and FQNEAQ. The CDR3 sequence is 19 residues long. With 8 bases clipped from V and 4 bases from J, the junction kept 21 bases outside the gene matches.

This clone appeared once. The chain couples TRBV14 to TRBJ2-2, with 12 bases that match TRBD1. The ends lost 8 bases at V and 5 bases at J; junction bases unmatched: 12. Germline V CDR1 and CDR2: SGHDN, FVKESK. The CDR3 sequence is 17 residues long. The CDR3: CASGPGQGAGRTGELFF. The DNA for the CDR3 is TGTGCCAGCGGCCCGGGACAGGGGGCTGGGCGGACCGGGGAGCTGTTTTTT.

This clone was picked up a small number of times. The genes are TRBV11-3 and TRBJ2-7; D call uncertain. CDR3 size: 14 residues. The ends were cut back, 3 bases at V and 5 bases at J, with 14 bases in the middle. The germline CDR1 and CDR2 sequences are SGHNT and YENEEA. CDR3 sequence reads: CASSLGRSSDEQYF. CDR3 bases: TGTGCCAGCAGCTTGGGCAGAAGCTCGGACGAGCAGTACTTC.

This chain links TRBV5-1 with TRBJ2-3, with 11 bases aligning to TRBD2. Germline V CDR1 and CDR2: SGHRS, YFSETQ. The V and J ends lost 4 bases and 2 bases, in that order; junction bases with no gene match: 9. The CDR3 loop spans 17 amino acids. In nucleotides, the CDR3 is TGCGCCAGCAGCCCCGGAGGACTAGCGGGCAACACAGATACGCAGTATTTT. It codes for CASSPGGLAGNTDTQYF.

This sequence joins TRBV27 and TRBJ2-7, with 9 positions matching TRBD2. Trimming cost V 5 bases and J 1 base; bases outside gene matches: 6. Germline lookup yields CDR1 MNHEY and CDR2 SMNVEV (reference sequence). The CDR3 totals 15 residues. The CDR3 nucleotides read TGTGCCAGCAGTCATGCTAGCGGGGTGTCCTACGAGCAGTACTTC. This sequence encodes CASSHASGVSYEQYF.

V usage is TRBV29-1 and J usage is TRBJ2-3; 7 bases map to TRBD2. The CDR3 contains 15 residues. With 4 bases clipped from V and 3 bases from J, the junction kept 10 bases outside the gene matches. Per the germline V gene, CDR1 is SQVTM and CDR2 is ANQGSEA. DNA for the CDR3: TGCAGCGTTGTATCGGGGTGGGAGGGTACAGATACGCAGTATTTT. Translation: CSVVSGWEGTDTQYF.